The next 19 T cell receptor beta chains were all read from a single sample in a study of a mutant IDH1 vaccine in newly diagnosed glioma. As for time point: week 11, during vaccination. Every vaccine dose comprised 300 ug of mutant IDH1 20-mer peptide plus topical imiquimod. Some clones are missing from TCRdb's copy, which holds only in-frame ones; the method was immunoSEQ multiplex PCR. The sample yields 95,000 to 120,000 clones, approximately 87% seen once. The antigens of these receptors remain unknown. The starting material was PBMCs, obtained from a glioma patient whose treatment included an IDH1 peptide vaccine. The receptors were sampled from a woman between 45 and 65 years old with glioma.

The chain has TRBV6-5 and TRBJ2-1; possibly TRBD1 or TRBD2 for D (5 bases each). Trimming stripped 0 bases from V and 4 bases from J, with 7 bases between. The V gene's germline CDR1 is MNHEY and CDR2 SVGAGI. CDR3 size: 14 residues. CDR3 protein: CASSYSGEYNEQFF. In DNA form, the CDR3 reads TGTGCCAGCAGTTACTCGGGGGAGTACAATGAGCAGTTCTTC.

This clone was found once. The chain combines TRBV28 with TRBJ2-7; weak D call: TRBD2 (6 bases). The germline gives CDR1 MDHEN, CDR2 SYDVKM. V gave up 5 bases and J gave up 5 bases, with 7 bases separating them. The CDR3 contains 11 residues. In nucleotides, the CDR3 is TGTGCCAGCAGTAGGAGGGACGAGCAGTACTTC. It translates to CASSRRDEQYF.

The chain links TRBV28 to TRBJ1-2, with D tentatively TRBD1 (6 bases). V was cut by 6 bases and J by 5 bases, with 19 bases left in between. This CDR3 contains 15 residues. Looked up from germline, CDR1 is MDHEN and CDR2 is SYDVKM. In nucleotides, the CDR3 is TGTGCCAGCAGGCTACAGGGTCTTATCGGGTATGGCTACACCTTC. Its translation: CASRLQGLIGYGYTF.

The CDR3 spells CASSPVETQYF. The CDR3, as DNA: TGTGCCAGCAGCCCAGTGGAGACCCAGTACTTC. The chain has TRBV7-9 and TRBJ2-5; D ambiguous. The germline gives CDR1 SEHNR, CDR2 FQNEAQ (reference sequence). V was pared by 5 bases and J by 5 bases, with 6 bases between. This CDR3 has 11 amino acids.

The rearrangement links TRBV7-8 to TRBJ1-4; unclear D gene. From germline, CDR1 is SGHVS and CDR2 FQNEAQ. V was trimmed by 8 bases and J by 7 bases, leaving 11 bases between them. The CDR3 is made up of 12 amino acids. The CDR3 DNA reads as TGTGCCAGCGGTCAGAGAGGTGAAAAACTGTTTTTT. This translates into CASGQRGEKLFF.

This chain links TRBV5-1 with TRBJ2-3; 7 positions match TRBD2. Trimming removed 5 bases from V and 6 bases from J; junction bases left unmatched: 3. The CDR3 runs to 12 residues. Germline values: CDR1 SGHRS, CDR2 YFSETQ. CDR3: CASSLGGDTQYF. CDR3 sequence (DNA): TGCGCCAGCAGTCTGGGAGGGGATACGCAGTATTTT.

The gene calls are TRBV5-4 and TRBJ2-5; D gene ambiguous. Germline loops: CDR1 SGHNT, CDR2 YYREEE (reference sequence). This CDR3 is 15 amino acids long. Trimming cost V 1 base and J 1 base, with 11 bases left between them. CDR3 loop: CASSLLRSTQETQYF. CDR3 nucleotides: TGTGCCAGCAGCTTGTTGAGGTCTACCCAAGAGACCCAGTACTTC.

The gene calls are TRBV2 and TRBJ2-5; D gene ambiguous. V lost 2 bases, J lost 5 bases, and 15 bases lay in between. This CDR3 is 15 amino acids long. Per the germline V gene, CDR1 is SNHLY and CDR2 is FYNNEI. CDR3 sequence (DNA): TGTGCCAGCAGTGAATCCCCCTCCCAAGGGGAGACCCAGTACTTC. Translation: CASSESPSQGETQYF.

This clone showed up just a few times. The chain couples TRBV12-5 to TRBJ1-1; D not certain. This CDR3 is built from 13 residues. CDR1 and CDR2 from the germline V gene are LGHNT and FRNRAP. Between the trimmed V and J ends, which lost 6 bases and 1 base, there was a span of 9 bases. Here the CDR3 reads CASGLEQNTEAFF. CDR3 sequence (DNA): TGTGCTAGTGGACTTGAGCAGAACACTGAAGCTTTCTTT.

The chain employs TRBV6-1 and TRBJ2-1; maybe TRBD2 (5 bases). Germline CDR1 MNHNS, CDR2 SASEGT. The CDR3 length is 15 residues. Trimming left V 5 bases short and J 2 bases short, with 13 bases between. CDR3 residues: CASSPRSSPYNEQFF. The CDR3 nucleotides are TGTGCCAGCAGTCCGCGATCTAGCCCCTACAATGAGCAGTTCTTC.

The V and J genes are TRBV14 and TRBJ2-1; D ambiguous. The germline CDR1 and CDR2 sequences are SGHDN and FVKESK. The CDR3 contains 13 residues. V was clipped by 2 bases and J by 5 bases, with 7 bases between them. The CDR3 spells CASSQNFDNEQFF. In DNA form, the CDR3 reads TGTGCCAGCAGCCAAAATTTCGACAATGAGCAGTTCTTC.

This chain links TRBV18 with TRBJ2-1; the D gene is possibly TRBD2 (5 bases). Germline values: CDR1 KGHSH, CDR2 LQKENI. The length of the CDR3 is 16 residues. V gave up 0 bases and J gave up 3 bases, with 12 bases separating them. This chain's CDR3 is CASSPPSRVGYNEQFF. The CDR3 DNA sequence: TGTGCCAGCTCACCACCGTCGCGGGTAGGCTACAATGAGCAGTTCTTC.

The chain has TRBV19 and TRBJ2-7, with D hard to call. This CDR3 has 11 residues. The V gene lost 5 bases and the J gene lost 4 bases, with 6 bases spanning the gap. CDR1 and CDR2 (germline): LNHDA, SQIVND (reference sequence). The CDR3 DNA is TGTGCCAGTAGTCCAAAATACGAGCAGTACTTC. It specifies CASSPKYEQYF.

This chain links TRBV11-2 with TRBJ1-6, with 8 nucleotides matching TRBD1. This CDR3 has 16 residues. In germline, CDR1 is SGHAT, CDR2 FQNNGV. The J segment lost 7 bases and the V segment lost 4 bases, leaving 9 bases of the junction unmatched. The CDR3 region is CASSSRRTGRNSPLHF. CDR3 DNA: TGTGCCAGCAGCTCCCGACGGACAGGGCGGAATTCACCCCTCCACTTT.

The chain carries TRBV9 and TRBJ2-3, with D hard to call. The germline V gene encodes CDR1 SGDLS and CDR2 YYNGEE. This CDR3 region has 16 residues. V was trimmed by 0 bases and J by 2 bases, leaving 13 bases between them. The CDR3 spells CASSVVVRSPTDTQYF. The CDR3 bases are TGTGCCAGCAGCGTAGTTGTGCGGAGCCCCACAGATACGCAGTATTTT.

CDR3 protein: CASSLASGGGNEQFF. CDR3 in DNA: TGCGCCAGCAGCTTGGCTTCGGGAGGGGGCAATGAGCAGTTCTTC. The gene calls are TRBV5-1 and TRBJ2-1; 8 nucleotides align to TRBD2. V trimming: 0 bases; J trimming: 6 bases; junction bases outside the gene matches: 5. The length of the CDR3 is 15 residues. The germline V gene encodes CDR1 SGHRS and CDR2 YFSETQ.

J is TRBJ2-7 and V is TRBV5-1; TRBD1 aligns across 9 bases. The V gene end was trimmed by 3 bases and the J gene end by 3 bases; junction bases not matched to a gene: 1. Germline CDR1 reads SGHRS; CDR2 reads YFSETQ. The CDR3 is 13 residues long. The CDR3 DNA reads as TGCGCCAGCAGCTGGGGACAGGGCTACGAGCAGTACTTC. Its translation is CASSWGQGYEQYF.

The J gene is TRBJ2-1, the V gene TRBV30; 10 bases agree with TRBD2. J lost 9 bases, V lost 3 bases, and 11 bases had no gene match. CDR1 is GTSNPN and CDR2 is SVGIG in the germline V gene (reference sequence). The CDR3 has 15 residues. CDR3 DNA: TGTGCCTGGAGCCACCGGGCTAGCGGGAGTTTTGAGCAGTTCTTC. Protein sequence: CAWSHRASGSFEQFF.

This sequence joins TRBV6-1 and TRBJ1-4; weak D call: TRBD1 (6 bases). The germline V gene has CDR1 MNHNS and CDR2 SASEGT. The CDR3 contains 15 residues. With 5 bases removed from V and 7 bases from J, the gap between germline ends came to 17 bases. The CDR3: CASSLTGSYTEKLFF. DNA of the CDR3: TGTGCCAGCAGTCTAACAGGGTCTTATACTGAAAAACTGTTTTTT.